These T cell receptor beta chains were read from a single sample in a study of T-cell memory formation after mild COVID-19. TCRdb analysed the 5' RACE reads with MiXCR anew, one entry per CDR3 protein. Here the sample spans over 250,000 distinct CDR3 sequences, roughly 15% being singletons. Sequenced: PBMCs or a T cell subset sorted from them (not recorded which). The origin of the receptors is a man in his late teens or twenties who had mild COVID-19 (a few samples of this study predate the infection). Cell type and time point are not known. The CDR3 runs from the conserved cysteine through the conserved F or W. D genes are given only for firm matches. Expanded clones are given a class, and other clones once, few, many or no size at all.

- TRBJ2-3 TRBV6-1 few CASSDGGGPVGTDTQYF TGTGCCAGCAGTGACGGGGGAGGTCCAGTGGGCACAGATACGCAGTATTTT
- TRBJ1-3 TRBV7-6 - CASSLGYLSNSGNTIYF TGTGCCAGCAGCTTAGGGTACCTGAGCAACTCTGGTAACACCATATATTTT
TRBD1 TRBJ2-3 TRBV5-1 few CASSLTGGYYYTDTQYF TGCGCCAGCAGCTTGACAGGGGGCTACTACTACACAGATACGCAGTATTTT
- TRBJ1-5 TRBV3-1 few CASSLARGGQPQHF TGTGCCAGCAGCCTCGCTAGGGGTGGTCAGCCCCAGCATTTT
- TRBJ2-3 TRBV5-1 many CASSAERGTQYF TGCGCCAGCAGCGCGGAACGGGGTACGCAGTATTTT
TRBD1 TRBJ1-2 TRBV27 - CASRKGQVYGYTF TGTGCCAGCAGGAAGGGACAGGTATATGGCTACACCTTC
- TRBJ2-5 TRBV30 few CAWGLAGGETQYF TGTGCCTGGGGATTAGCAGGGGGGGAGACCCAGTACTTC
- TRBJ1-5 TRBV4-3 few CASSQGAGRRNQPQHF TGCGCCAGCAGCCAAGGTGCAGGCCGGCGCAATCAGCCCCAGCATTTT
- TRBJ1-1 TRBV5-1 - CASSIQAENTEAFF TGCGCCAGCAGCATCCAGGCGGAGAACACTGAAGCTTTCTTT
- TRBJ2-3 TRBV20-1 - CSANSAAGDTDTQYF TGCAGTGCTAACTCCGCGGCAGGGGACACAGATACGCAGTATTTT
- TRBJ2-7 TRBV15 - CATSRDRRAAYEQYF TGTGCCACCAGCAGAGATCGGAGAGCAGCCTACGAGCAGTACTTC
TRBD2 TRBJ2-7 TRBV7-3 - CASSPVAGAFGEQYF TGTGCCAGCAGCCCCGTAGCGGGGGCCTTCGGGGAGCAGTACTTC
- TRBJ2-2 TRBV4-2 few CASSHNTGTGELFF TGTGCCAGCAGCCATAATACTGGAACCGGGGAGCTGTTTTTT
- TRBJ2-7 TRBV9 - CASSVAPLQEQYF TGTGCCAGCAGCGTAGCTCCTCTCCAGGAGCAGTACTTC
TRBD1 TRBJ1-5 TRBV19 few CASSIRAGTGGQPQHF TGTGCCAGTAGTATTCGGGCCGGGACAGGGGGTCAGCCCCAGCATTTT
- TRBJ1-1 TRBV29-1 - CSVVNRQNTEAFF TGCAGCGTTGTAAACAGGCAGAACACTGAAGCTTTCTTT
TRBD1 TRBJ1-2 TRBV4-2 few CASSQGTGGVDNSGYGYTF TGTGCCAGCAGCCAAGGGACAGGGGGCGTAGATAATTCAGGCTATGGCTACACCTTC
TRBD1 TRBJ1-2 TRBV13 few CASSLGRGGTYGYTF TGTGCCAGCAGCTTAGGCCGAGGGGGCACCTATGGCTACACCTTC
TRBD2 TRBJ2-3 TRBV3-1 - CASSRGTSGFTDTQYF TGTGCCAGCAGCCGCGGGACTAGCGGGTTTACAGATACGCAGTATTTT
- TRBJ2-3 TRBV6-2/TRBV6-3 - CASRLPLTDTQYF TGTGCCAGCAGACTCCCCCTCACAGATACGCAGTATTTT
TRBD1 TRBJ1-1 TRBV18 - CASSPPGQGASSTEAFF TGTGCCAGCTCACCTCCGGGACAGGGGGCCTCGAGCACTGAAGCTTTCTTT
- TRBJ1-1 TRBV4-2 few CASSQVSPFNTEAFF TGTGCCAGCAGCCAAGTGTCCCCTTTTAACACTGAAGCTTTCTTT
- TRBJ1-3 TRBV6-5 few CASTSEVGASGNTIYF TGTGCCAGCACCTCCGAAGTCGGGGCCTCTGGAAACACCATATATTTT
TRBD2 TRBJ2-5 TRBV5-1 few CASSGGLAGSLETQYF TGCGCCAGCAGCGGGGGACTAGCGGGGTCCTTGGAGACCCAGTACTTC
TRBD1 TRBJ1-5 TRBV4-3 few CASSQDWTGSVQPQHF TGCGCCAGCAGCCAAGATTGGACAGGGAGCGTTCAGCCCCAGCATTTT
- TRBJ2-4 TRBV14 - CASSQVGDGKNIQYF TGTGCCAGCAGCCAAGTTGGCGATGGCAAAAACATTCAGTACTTC
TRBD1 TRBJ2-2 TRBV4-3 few CASSLDRGDTGELFF TGCGCCAGCAGCCTCGACAGGGGAGACACCGGGGAGCTGTTTTTT
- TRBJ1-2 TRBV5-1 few CASGATNYGYTF TGCGCCAGCGGCGCCACGAACTATGGCTACACCTTC
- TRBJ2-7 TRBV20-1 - CSAARDSYEQYF TGCAGTGCCGCCCGGGACTCCTACGAGCAGTACTTC
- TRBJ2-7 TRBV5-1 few CASSPIRGVPTYEQYF TGCGCCAGCAGCCCTATTAGGGGCGTGCCTACCTACGAGCAGTACTTC
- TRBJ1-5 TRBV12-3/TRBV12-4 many CASREDSRGTNQPQHF TGTGCCAGCAGAGAGGACTCCAGGGGCACCAATCAGCCCCAGCATTTT